The rows below give T cell receptor beta chains drawn from one sample of a study of blood T cell repertoires in COVID-19. Produced via immunoSEQ multiplex PCR; TCRdb's table is partial and in-frame only. The data contain 140,000 to 150,000 clones, 80% to 90% of them singletons. The sample taken for sequencing was peripheral blood. Receptors originate from a man older than 75 with acute or convalescent COVID-19. Both conserved end residues are part of each CDR3. The D gene is left open where the match is weak. Clone size is shown for a subset of rows, as once, few, many or a class of expanded clone.

CDR3 DNA: TGTGCCAGCGAAAACAGGGGCTTAGGCTATGGCTACACCTTC
CDR3 protein: CASENRGLGYGYTF
V gene: TRBV18
J gene: TRBJ1-2
clone size: NA
D gene: TRBD1

CDR3 DNA: TGCGCCAGCAAAAAGACAGGCGACTCCTACAATGAGCAGTTCTTC
CDR3 protein: CASKKTGDSYNEQFF
V gene: TRBV5-1
J gene: TRBJ2-1
clone size: NA
D gene: NA

CDR3 DNA: TGTGCCAGCAGCGCCGCGACCGGGACTAGCATCCTCTATGAGCAGTTCTTC
CDR3 protein: CASSAATGTSILYEQFF
V gene: TRBV7-2
J gene: TRBJ2-1
clone size: NA
D gene: TRBD2

CDR3 DNA: TGTGCCAGCAGTTACTCAGGAGGCTATGGCTACACCTTC
CDR3 protein: CASSYSGGYGYTF
V gene: TRBV6-5
J gene: TRBJ1-2
clone size: NA
D gene: NA

CDR3 DNA: TGTGCCAGCAGCTTTGGGACTACCTCCTACGAGCAGTACTTC
CDR3 protein: CASSFGTTSYEQYF
V gene: TRBV7-9
J gene: TRBJ2-7
clone size: NA
D gene: TRBD2

CDR3 DNA: TGCGCCAGCAGCTTGACCGGGACAGGGGACACTGAAGCTTTCTTT
CDR3 protein: CASSLTGTGDTEAFF
V gene: TRBV5-1
J gene: TRBJ1-1
clone size: once
D gene: TRBD1

CDR3 DNA: TGCAGCCCCCGCCTTTTGAGCTCCTACAATGAGCAGTTCTTC
CDR3 protein: CSPRLLSSYNEQFF
V gene: TRBV29-1
J gene: TRBJ2-1
clone size: NA
D gene: NA

CDR3 DNA: TGTGCCAGCAGCACAAAGACAGGGGAAGACCTGTCTGGGGCCAACGTCCTGACTTTC
CDR3 protein: CASSTKTGEDLSGANVLTF
V gene: TRBV21-1
J gene: TRBJ2-6
clone size: NA
D gene: NA

CDR3 DNA: TGTGCCAGCAGCTTAGCTTGGGGCGGGGATCAGCCCCAGCATTTT
CDR3 protein: CASSLAWGGDQPQHF
V gene: TRBV7-2
J gene: TRBJ1-5
clone size: NA
D gene: NA

CDR3 DNA: TGTGCCAGCAATCCGGGACTAGCCTCAGATACGCAGTATTTT
CDR3 protein: CASNPGLASDTQYF
V gene: TRBV6-5
J gene: TRBJ2-3
clone size: NA
D gene: TRBD2

CDR3 DNA: TGCGCCAGCAGCCTTAGGACTAGCGGGAGCACAGATACGCAGTATTTT
CDR3 protein: CASSLRTSGSTDTQYF
V gene: TRBV5-1
J gene: TRBJ2-3
clone size: NA
D gene: TRBD2

CDR3 DNA: TGTGCCAGCAGCGTAGAGGCTTTCTCCTACGAGCAGTACTTC
CDR3 protein: CASSVEAFSYEQYF
V gene: TRBV6-5
J gene: TRBJ2-7
clone size: NA
D gene: NA

CDR3 DNA: TGTGCCAGCACGACAGGTTTCTATGGCTACACCTTC
CDR3 protein: CASTTGFYGYTF
V gene: TRBV6-5
J gene: TRBJ1-2
clone size: once
D gene: NA

CDR3 DNA: TGCGCCAGCAGCACGGGACAGGGGGCGCCTAATGAAAAACTGTTTTTT
CDR3 protein: CASSTGQGAPNEKLFF
V gene: TRBV5-1
J gene: TRBJ1-4
clone size: NA
D gene: TRBD1

CDR3 DNA: TGTGCCAGCAGAGTCCGCGGGGGATCACCCCTCCACTTT
CDR3 protein: CASRVRGGSPLHF
V gene: TRBV12-3/TRBV12-4
J gene: TRBJ1-6
clone size: once
D gene: NA

CDR3 DNA: TGTGCCAGCAGTTTCGGACAGCTTTCTAACTATGGCTACACCTTC
CDR3 protein: CASSFGQLSNYGYTF
V gene: TRBV2
J gene: TRBJ1-2
clone size: once
D gene: NA

CDR3 DNA: TGTGCCAGCAGCCAAGTCGCAGGGGCGCGACTGTTTTTT
CDR3 protein: CASSQVAGARLFF
V gene: TRBV3-1/TRBV3-2
J gene: TRBJ1-4
clone size: NA
D gene: NA

CDR3 DNA: TGCGCCAGCAGCCTAAGGACAGGGGGTGACTACGAGCAGTACTTC
CDR3 protein: CASSLRTGGDYEQYF
V gene: TRBV5-1
J gene: TRBJ2-7
clone size: NA
D gene: TRBD1

CDR3 DNA: TGTGCCAGCACCCGGATGTCGGGGGTCTCCTACGAGCAGTACTTC
CDR3 protein: CASTRMSGVSYEQYF
V gene: TRBV2
J gene: TRBJ2-7
clone size: NA
D gene: NA

CDR3 DNA: TGTGCCAGCAGAACCGACAGGGGCGGCTATAATTCACCCCTCCACTTT
CDR3 protein: CASRTDRGGYNSPLHF
V gene: TRBV7-9
J gene: TRBJ1-6
clone size: NA
D gene: TRBD1

CDR3 DNA: TGCAGTGCTACAGGGGACACCTTC
CDR3 protein: CSATGDTF
V gene: TRBV20-1
J gene: TRBJ1-2
clone size: NA
D gene: NA

CDR3 DNA: TGTGCCTGGAGTGGGACTAGCGCGTCCAAAAACATTCAGTACTTC
CDR3 protein: CAWSGTSASKNIQYF
V gene: TRBV30
J gene: TRBJ2-4
clone size: NA
D gene: TRBD2

CDR3 DNA: TGTGCCAGTAGTGAGCCCGTCGCGAACACCGGGGAGCTGTTTTTT
CDR3 protein: CASSEPVANTGELFF
V gene: TRBV19
J gene: TRBJ2-2
clone size: NA
D gene: NA

CDR3 DNA: TGTGCCAGCAGCCCGGGACAGACCGCGTACCAAGAGACCCAGTACTTC
CDR3 protein: CASSPGQTAYQETQYF
V gene: TRBV3-1/TRBV3-2
J gene: TRBJ2-5
clone size: NA
D gene: TRBD1

CDR3 DNA: TGCGCCAGCAGCTCGGGGGCGACAGGGCCCTTCGGGGAGCTGTTTTTT
CDR3 protein: CASSSGATGPFGELFF
V gene: TRBV5-1
J gene: TRBJ2-2
clone size: NA
D gene: NA

CDR3 DNA: TGCAGTGCTACCAGACCGGGAGGCTACACCTTC
CDR3 protein: CSATRPGGYTF
V gene: TRBV20-1
J gene: TRBJ1-2
clone size: NA
D gene: NA

CDR3 DNA: TGTGCCAGTAAAAGCTTCTTCGGGCAGGGGAAACGGAATGAGCAGTTCTTC
CDR3 protein: CASKSFFGQGKRNEQFF
V gene: TRBV7-9
J gene: TRBJ2-1
clone size: NA
D gene: NA

CDR3 DNA: TGCAGCGTTAGGACAGGTGGATATGGAAACACCATATATTTT
CDR3 protein: CSVRTGGYGNTIYF
V gene: TRBV29-1
J gene: TRBJ1-3
clone size: NA
D gene: TRBD1

CDR3 DNA: TGTGCCAGCAGGATCACAGGGGGCGATGGCTACACCTTC
CDR3 protein: CASRITGGDGYTF
V gene: TRBV2
J gene: TRBJ1-2
clone size: NA
D gene: TRBD1

CDR3 DNA: TGTGCCAGCAGTCAGAATTGGGCTGAGCAGTTCTTC
CDR3 protein: CASSQNWAEQFF
V gene: TRBV28
J gene: TRBJ2-1
clone size: NA
D gene: NA

CDR3 DNA: TGTGCCACTGAGGGGGCTAGAGAAAAACTGTTTTTT
CDR3 protein: CATEGAREKLFF
V gene: TRBV28
J gene: TRBJ1-4
clone size: NA
D gene: TRBD1

CDR3 DNA: TGTGCCAGTAGTAGACAGGGGCTCATCTATGGCTACACCTTC
CDR3 protein: CASSRQGLIYGYTF
V gene: TRBV19
J gene: TRBJ1-2
clone size: once
D gene: TRBD1

CDR3 DNA: TGCGCCAGCAGCTTGCGACTCCACCCAGATACGCAGTATTTT
CDR3 protein: CASSLRLHPDTQYF
V gene: TRBV5-1
J gene: TRBJ2-3
clone size: NA
D gene: NA

CDR3 DNA: TGTGCCAGCAGTTTTTTAGGGGTCGAGCAGTACTTC
CDR3 protein: CASSFLGVEQYF
V gene: TRBV28
J gene: TRBJ2-7
clone size: NA
D gene: NA

CDR3 DNA: TGTGCCAGCAGTTCTGGGAGACAGGGTTTTCAGCCCCAGCATTTT
CDR3 protein: CASSSGRQGFQPQHF
V gene: TRBV2
J gene: TRBJ1-5
clone size: NA
D gene: TRBD1

CDR3 DNA: TGTGCCAGCGGGGGCCATGCGTCTGGAAACACCATATATTTT
CDR3 protein: CASGGHASGNTIYF
V gene: TRBV28
J gene: TRBJ1-3
clone size: NA
D gene: NA

CDR3 DNA: TGTGCCAGCAGCCCGCGGGACAGGGGGGGAAAACTGTTTTTT
CDR3 protein: CASSPRDRGGKLFF
V gene: TRBV3-1/TRBV3-2
J gene: TRBJ1-4
clone size: NA
D gene: TRBD1

CDR3 DNA: TGTGCCAGTAGTATCGTGACAGGGGGGACTGAAGCTTTCTTT
CDR3 protein: CASSIVTGGTEAFF
V gene: TRBV19
J gene: TRBJ1-1
clone size: NA
D gene: TRBD1

CDR3 DNA: TGTGCCAGCAGAAGGGACAGAACCAATTCACCCCTCCACTTT
CDR3 protein: CASRRDRTNSPLHF
V gene: TRBV27
J gene: TRBJ1-6
clone size: NA
D gene: TRBD1

CDR3 DNA: TGTGCCAGCAGCTTAGTACTAGCGTACAATGAGCAGTTCTTC
CDR3 protein: CASSLVLAYNEQFF
V gene: TRBV11-2
J gene: TRBJ2-1
clone size: NA
D gene: TRBD2

CDR3 DNA: TGTGCCAGCCAAGATACTAGCGGCTCCTACAATGAGCAGTTCTTC
CDR3 protein: CASQDTSGSYNEQFF
V gene: TRBV28
J gene: TRBJ2-1
clone size: NA
D gene: TRBD2

CDR3 DNA: TGCGCCAGCAGCTTTGGGACAGGGCGGACTGATGGCTACACCTTC
CDR3 protein: CASSFGTGRTDGYTF
V gene: TRBV5-1
J gene: TRBJ1-2
clone size: NA
D gene: TRBD1

CDR3 DNA: TGTGCCATGGGAGGTTTCGGGACAGGAGACCTCACTGAAGCTTTCTTT
CDR3 protein: CAMGGFGTGDLTEAFF
V gene: TRBV24-1
J gene: TRBJ1-1
clone size: NA
D gene: TRBD1

CDR3 DNA: TGTGCCAGCAGTTCGCCAGGACAGCTCGTACGGCATTCACCCCTCCACTTT
CDR3 protein: CASSSPGQLVRHSPLHF
V gene: TRBV28
J gene: TRBJ1-6
clone size: NA
D gene: NA

CDR3 DNA: TGTGCCAGCAGCCCAAACCCTAGGGAGGAAACCCAGTACTTC
CDR3 protein: CASSPNPREETQYF
V gene: TRBV9
J gene: TRBJ2-5
clone size: NA
D gene: NA

CDR3 DNA: TGCGCCAGCAGCCCCGGGGGGGGCACTGAAGCTTTCTTT
CDR3 protein: CASSPGGGTEAFF
V gene: TRBV5-1
J gene: TRBJ1-1
clone size: NA
D gene: NA

CDR3 DNA: TGTGCCAGCAGTTACCACGGGGGGGGTGGCTACGAGCAGTACTTC
CDR3 protein: CASSYHGGGGYEQYF
V gene: TRBV6-5
J gene: TRBJ2-7
clone size: NA
D gene: TRBD2

CDR3 DNA: TGTGCCAGCAGCTTTCAGGCAGGGGCTAATTCACCCCTCCACTTT
CDR3 protein: CASSFQAGANSPLHF
V gene: TRBV11-2
J gene: TRBJ1-6
clone size: NA
D gene: NA

CDR3 DNA: TGTGCCAGCAGTGACGGGACAGGGTACCAAGAGACCCAGTACTTC
CDR3 protein: CASSDGTGYQETQYF
V gene: TRBV25-1
J gene: TRBJ2-5
clone size: NA
D gene: TRBD1

CDR3 DNA: TGTGCCAGCAGACCCCTTTTCCGACAGGGGAGCTCCTATAATTCACCCCTCCACTTT
CDR3 protein: CASRPLFRQGSSYNSPLHF
V gene: TRBV27
J gene: TRBJ1-6
clone size: NA
D gene: TRBD1